Following are 3 T cell receptor beta chains from one sample sequenced in a study of T cell changes during pregnancy in multiple sclerosis. Only in-frame clones appear in the TCRdb table, and some are missing; sequencing was by immunoSEQ multiplex PCR. The data hold tens of thousands of clones, with 90% observed a single time. Sequencing used CD4+ T cells from peripheral blood mononuclear cells, obtained before pregnancy. The receptors originated from a female donor with multiple sclerosis, enrolled in a pregnancy study.

The J gene is TRBJ1-2, the V gene TRBV29-1, with D unclear. The CDR3 sequence is 14 residues long. V shed 3 bases and J shed 13 bases, with 24 bases lying between them. Germline V gene data show CDR1 as SQVTM and CDR2 as ANQGSEA. CDR3 nucleotide sequence: TGCAGCGTTGATCGGGAGGGCCACGGCGGGGTGAGCACCTTC. As protein: CSVDREGHGGVSTF.

The CDR3 loop reads CASSGTGTGEANYGYTF. The CDR3 DNA is TGCGCCAGCAGCGGGACCGGGACAGGGGAAGCTAACTATGGCTACACCTTC. The V gene is TRBV5-1, the J gene TRBJ1-2; 10 bases are shared with TRBD1. In germline, CDR1 is SGHRS, CDR2 YFSETQ. This CDR3 region has 17 residues. V shed 4 bases, J shed 0 bases, and the junction held 9 bases outside the gene matches.

The genes are TRBV4-1 and TRBJ1-5, with TRBD1 matching over 9 bases. The CDR3 totals 16 residues. Looked up from germline, CDR1 is MGHRA and CDR2 is YSYEKL. J gave up 6 bases and V 4 bases, and 10 bases lay outside the gene matches. As DNA, the CDR3 is TGCGCCAGCAGCCCCGGGGACACAGGGGGCCCTCAGCCCCAGCATTTT. This codes for CASSPGDTGGPQPQHF.